Included here is one TCR beta chain sequence, with context. Self-reported history from a screening survey and questionnaire set each donor's cohort. This CDR3 comprises 16 residues. Germline CDR1 and CDR2: SGHRS and YFSETQ. J gave up 7 bases and V 7 bases, and 13 bases lay outside the gene matches. This sample was included in a study of blood T cell repertoires in COVID-19. Profiling relied on immunoSEQ multiplex PCR, and the TCRdb table lists in-frame clones only, not all of them. The table has hundreds of thousands of clones, approximately 87% seen once. This chain uses TRBV5-1 with TRBJ2-3; 12 nucleotides agree with TRBD2. The origin of this receptor is a woman between 45 and 60 years old in a cohort exposed to, infected with or recovered from COVID-19 (not recorded which). Sequenced: PBMCs or T cells enriched from blood (not recorded which). CDR3 amino acids: CASGLAGGPGSNTQYF. The CDR3 DNA reads as TGCGCCAGCGGGCTAGCGGGGGGGCCTGGAAGTAATACGCAGTATTTT. Together with reference TRBV5-1 and TRBJ2-3, the CDR3 gives the full variable domain: KAGVTQTPRYLIKTRGQQVTLSCSPISGHRSVSWYQQTPGQGLQFLFEYFSETQRNKGNFPGRFSGRQFSNSRSEMNVSTLELGDSALYLCASGLAGGPGSNTQYFGPGTRLTVL.